The 32 T cell receptor beta chains in this list originate from one sample, sequenced in a study of cytomegalovirus exposure and HLA in healthy donors. The PCR contained 60 Vbeta and 13 Jbeta primers. Produced via immunoSEQ multiplex PCR; TCRdb's table is partial and in-frame only. The top ten hold around an eighth of the sample, which has 150,000 to 200,000 clones, nearly 80% seen once. Material: PBMCs. The source of these receptors is a man aged 50 to 60 in good health and CMV-seropositive.

The genes are TRBV19 and TRBJ1-1; weak D call: TRBD1 (5 bases). The germline V and J ends were trimmed by 3 bases and 3 bases, with 23 bases remaining between them. CDR3 size: 18 residues. Germline assignment: CDR1 LNHDA and CDR2 SQIVND (reference sequence). CDR3 nucleotide sequence: TGTGCCAGTAGTATGGAGGGAGACCGTCGGTTGGGGGACACTGAAGCTTTCTTT. Its protein product is CASSMEGDRRLGDTEAFF.

The chain combines TRBV6-5 with TRBJ1-6, with D possibly TRBD1 on 6 matching bases. The CDR3 runs 14 residues. Germline V gives CDR1 MNHEY, CDR2 SVGAGI. Deletions cut 5 bases from V and 12 bases from J, with 17 bases between. CDR3 in amino acids: CASSRTVQYLPLHF. CDR3 nucleotides: TGTGCCAGCAGTCGGACAGTTCAATATTTACCCCTCCACTTT.

This clone came up once. The chain is built from TRBV27 and TRBJ1-2, with a possible D match to TRBD1 (5 bases). CDR1 and CDR2 (germline): MNHEY, SMNVEV (reference sequence). This CDR3 spans 13 amino acids. V gave up 6 bases and J gave up 4 bases, with 12 bases separating them. In DNA, the CDR3 is TGTGCCAGCAGCACCTCTCAGGGCTATGGCTACACCTTC. This translates into CASSTSQGYGYTF.

As regards this clone: The junction does not match germline at one end; this may be a read error. This chain connects TRBV7-9 to TRBJ1-1; D is possibly TRBD1 (5 bases). Per germline, CDR1 SEHNR and CDR2 FQNEAQ (reference sequence). CDR3 length: 17 residues. CDR3 sequence: CASSPQGAAGWNTEAFF. The CDR3 bases are TGCGCCAGCAGCCCACAAGGGGCCGCAGGGTGGAACACTGAAGCTTTCTTT.

This chain links TRBV5-6 with TRBJ2-7, with a weak D call TRBD1 (5 bases). Trimming left V 5 bases short and J 2 bases short, with 11 bases between. The CDR3 has 13 residues. CDR1 and CDR2 from the germline V gene are SGHDT and YYEEEE. The CDR3, as DNA: TGTGCCAGCAGTCCAGGGTACACCTACGAGCAGTACTTC. Protein sequence: CASSPGYTYEQYF.

V gene TRBV29-1 combines with J gene TRBJ1-1; 7 bases are a match to TRBD1. Unmatched junction bases numbered 7, after V lost 4 bases and J lost 2 bases. The germline gives CDR1 SQVTM, CDR2 ANQGSEA. The CDR3 has 14 amino acids. This CDR3 reads CSVAQGVVNTEAFF. The DNA for the CDR3 is TGCAGCGTTGCCCAGGGGGTGGTAAACACTGAAGCTTTCTTT.

This rearrangement joins TRBV5-1 to TRBJ1-2; 9 bases are shared with TRBD1. The CDR3 sequence is 14 residues long. Trimming cost V 0 bases and J 8 bases; bases outside gene matches: 5. Germline values: CDR1 SGHRS, CDR2 YFSETQ. The CDR3: CASSLGDRAGGYTF. CDR3 nucleotide sequence: TGCGCCAGCAGCTTGGGGGACAGGGCCGGCGGCTACACCTTC.

J is TRBJ2-3 and V is TRBV7-9; perhaps TRBD1 as D (5 bases). V was pared by 5 bases and J by 2 bases, with 14 bases between. From germline, CDR1 is SEHNR and CDR2 FQNEAQ (reference sequence). CDR3 length: 15 amino acids. The CDR3 DNA sequence: TGTGCCAGCAGCCCCCAGGGTCGGGTCACAGATACGCAGTATTTT. Translating gives CASSPQGRVTDTQYF.

This clone has just one count. The rearrangement links TRBV7-9 to TRBJ2-2; 15 nucleotides align to TRBD2. There are 17 residues in the CDR3. Trimming at V came to 1 base and at J to 7 bases, leaving 4 bases not matched to a gene. Germline lookup yields CDR1 SEHNR and CDR2 FQNEAQ (reference sequence). The DNA of the CDR3 is TGTGCCAGCAGCTTAGGGACTAGCGGGGGGGCCGACGGGGAGCTGTTTTTT. Its translation: CASSLGTSGGADGELFF.

V is TRBV10-3 and J is TRBJ1-4; D gene unclear. Trimming removed 2 bases at V and 5 bases at J, with 12 bases between. CDR3 length equals 15 residues. The germline CDR1 and CDR2 sequences are ENHRY and SYGVKD. CDR3 region: CAISENGRLNEKLFF. In DNA form, the CDR3 reads TGTGCCATCAGTGAGAATGGCAGGTTAAATGAAAAACTGTTTTTT.

V and J are TRBV9 and TRBJ1-3, with TRBD1 matching 7 bases. Germline V CDR1 and CDR2: SGDLS, YYNGEE. Losses at the gene ends were 2 bases for V and 3 bases for J; bases not matched to a gene: 2. This CDR3 region has 14 residues. The CDR3 reads CASSVQGVGNTIYF. The CDR3 DNA reads as TGTGCCAGCAGCGTTCAGGGGGTTGGAAACACCATATATTTT.

V is TRBV14 and J is TRBJ1-5; the D gene is possibly TRBD1 (6 bases). Germline CDR1 SGHDN, CDR2 FVKESK. The V end was cut by 5 bases, the J end by 4 bases, with 15 bases between. The CDR3 length is 15 residues. The CDR3 spells CASSMGGAKNQPQHF. The DNA of the CDR3 is TGTGCCAGCAGCATGGGGGGGGCTAAGAATCAGCCCCAGCATTTT.

The rearrangement links TRBV11-1 to TRBJ2-3; 7 positions agree with TRBD1. Germline CDR1 reads SGHAT; CDR2 reads FQDESV (reference sequence). The CDR3 is 12 residues long. V gave up 5 bases and J gave up 5 bases; unmatched junction bases: 1. The CDR3 is CASSRDRDTQYF. The CDR3 coding sequence is TGTGCCAGCAGCCGGGACAGAGATACGCAGTATTTT.

This clone is a singleton in its sample. The genes are TRBV29-1 and TRBJ1-1, with 10 positions matching TRBD1. Germline CDR1 SQVTM, CDR2 ANQGSEA. J lost 6 bases, V lost 3 bases, and 1 base had no gene match. The length of the CDR3 is 12 residues. The CDR3 DNA reads as TGCAGCGTTGAGACAGGGGGCCCTGAAGCTTTCTTT. It is translated as CSVETGGPEAFF. Variable domain in full (rest from reference TRBV29-1 and TRBJ1-1): SAVISQKPSRDICQRGTSLTIQCQVDSQVTMMFWYRQQPGQSLTLIATANQGSEATYESGFVIDKFPISRPNLTFSTLTVSNMSPEDSSIYLCSVETGGPEAFFGQGTRLTVV.

The chain has TRBV29-1 and TRBJ2-3; D is perhaps TRBD2 (7 bases). Germline loops: CDR1 SQVTM, CDR2 ANQGSEA. The CDR3 has 13 residues. V dropped 7 bases and J dropped 7 bases, with 18 bases sitting between them. CDR3 in DNA: TGCAGCGGTGTTTGGGGGGGCTCATATACGCAGTATTTT. Translating gives CSGVWGGSYTQYF.

This clone was observed a single time. The J gene is TRBJ1-4, the V gene TRBV9; TRBD1 aligns across 7 bases. CDR1 and CDR2 from the germline V gene are SGDLS and YYNGEE. J lost 2 bases, V lost 4 bases, and 11 bases had no gene match. CDR3 length equals 17 residues. CDR3 residues: CASSPAEGARTNEKLFF. CDR3 nucleotides: TGTGCCAGCAGCCCCGCGGAGGGGGCCAGGACTAATGAAAAACTGTTTTTT.

The chain uses TRBV9 and TRBJ2-2; D is unclear. Per germline, CDR1 SGDLS and CDR2 YYNGEE. There are 12 residues in the CDR3. V lost 3 bases, J lost 4 bases, and 4 bases lay in between. The CDR3 protein is CASSGLTGELFF. The DNA for the CDR3 is TGTGCCAGCAGCGGGCTCACCGGGGAGCTGTTTTTT. The whole variable domain, filled in from reference TRBV9 and TRBJ2-2, reads DSGVTQTPKHLITATGQRVTLRCSPRSGDLSVYWYQQSLDQGLQFLIQYYNGEERAKGNILERFSAQQFPDLHSELNLSSLELGDSALYFCASSGLTGELFFGEGSRLTVL.

The genes are TRBV5-1 and TRBJ1-1; possibly TRBD1 for D (6 bases). The CDR3 is 15 residues long. The V end was cut by 4 bases, the J end by 4 bases, with 17 bases between. CDR1 SGHRS and CDR2 YFSETQ come from the germline V gene. In DNA form, the CDR3 reads TGCGCCAGCAGCCCGACAGGTGGGTTTGTCACTGAAGCTTTCTTT. Translation: CASSPTGGFVTEAFF.

CDR3 protein: CASSLGASSGDTDTQYF. The CDR3 region has the DNA TGTGCCAGCAGTTTAGGGGCATCTAGCGGGGATACAGATACGCAGTATTTT. The J gene is TRBJ2-3, the V gene TRBV28; 9 bases map to TRBD2. This CDR3 has 17 residues. V was clipped by 2 bases and J by 3 bases; unmatched bases: 9. The germline CDR1 and CDR2 sequences are MDHEN and SYDVKM.

The chain is built from TRBV27 and TRBJ1-2, with D perhaps TRBD1 (5 bases). Germline V lookup: CDR1 MNHEY, CDR2 SMNVEV (reference sequence). The length of the CDR3 is 14 residues. Trimming shortened V by 5 bases and J by 4 bases, and 14 bases separated the two germline ends. The DNA for the CDR3 is TGTGCCAGCAGTATAAGGGGCGGTCGCTATGGCTACACCTTC. Amino acid sequence: CASSIRGGRYGYTF.

The chain joins TRBV11-2 to TRBJ2-5; 9 bases line up with TRBD2. This CDR3 region has 16 residues. Germline CDR1 and CDR2: SGHAT and FQNNGV. V shed 1 base and J 5 bases; nucleotides not matched to a gene: 8. The CDR3 sequence: CASSLARAGGGETQYF. The CDR3 nucleotides read TGTGCCAGCAGCTTAGCTCGAGCGGGGGGAGGGGAGACCCAGTACTTC.

CDR3 loop: CASSDYQGYSNQPQHF. As DNA, the CDR3 is TGTGCCAGCAGTGATTACCAGGGCTATAGCAATCAGCCCCAGCATTTT. The rearrangement links TRBV2 to TRBJ1-5; a weak D match, TRBD1 (5 bases). V shed 3 bases and J shed 0 bases, with 12 bases lying between them. Per germline, CDR1 SNHLY and CDR2 FYNNEI. The CDR3 runs to 16 residues.

The chain carries TRBV19 and TRBJ2-1; 7 bases fit TRBD1. From germline, CDR1 is LNHDA and CDR2 SQIVND (reference sequence). The CDR3 spans 13 residues. V lost 9 bases, J lost 5 bases, and 7 bases stayed unmatched. This CDR3 reads CASGDSFNNEQFF. DNA of the CDR3: TGTGCCAGCGGGGACAGCTTTAACAATGAGCAGTTCTTC.

The chain couples TRBV27 to TRBJ2-1; no firm D call. Looked up from germline, CDR1 is MNHEY and CDR2 is SMNVEV (reference sequence). The CDR3 runs 11 residues. Trimming took 0 bases from V and 9 from J, leaving 3 bases between them. The CDR3 bases are TGTGCCAGCAGTTTATCTAGTGAGCAGTTCTTC. This translates into CASSLSSEQFF.

CDR3 amino acids: CASSLWTGSGYTF. In DNA, the CDR3 is TGTGCCAGCAGCTTATGGACAGGCAGTGGCTACACCTTC. The V gene is TRBV7-2, the J gene TRBJ1-2; 7 nucleotides match TRBD1. Germline CDR1 reads SGHTA; CDR2 reads FQGNSA. The CDR3 is made up of 13 amino acids. Trimming cost V 2 bases and J 7 bases; bases outside gene matches: 4. Supplemented by reference TRBV7-2 and TRBJ1-2, the full variable domain reads GAGVSQSPSNKVTEKGKDVELRCDPISGHTALYWYRQSLGQGLEFLIYFQGNSAPDKSGLPSDRFSAERTGGSVSTLTIQRTQQEDSAVYLCASSLWTGSGYTFGSGTRLTVV.

CDR3 coding DNA: TGTGCCAGCAGTTTATCAGGGCAGGGGATCTACGAGCAGTACTTC. It codes for CASSLSGQGIYEQYF. V and J are TRBV28 and TRBJ2-7; the D gene is possibly TRBD1 (6 bases). Germline-derived CDR1 and CDR2 are MDHEN and SYDVKM. CDR3 length: 15 amino acids. V lost 1 base and J lost 3, with 13 bases in between.

This sequence joins TRBV7-2 and TRBJ2-1; D perhaps matches TRBD1 (8 bases). The CDR3 has 16 residues. Germline assignment: CDR1 SGHTA and CDR2 FQGNSA. The V gene lost 5 bases and the J gene lost 1 base, with 15 bases spanning the gap. This CDR3 is CASSQNRGGSYNEQFF. The DNA of the CDR3 is TGTGCCAGCAGCCAAAACAGGGGGGGGTCCTACAATGAGCAGTTCTTC.

CDR3: CASSHRTSYHEQYV. The CDR3 DNA follows: TGTGCCAGCAGCCACCGGACTAGCTACCACGAGCAGTACGTC. The rearrangement joins TRBV5-8 to TRBJ2-7; 8 nucleotides align to TRBD2. CDR1 and CDR2 (germline): SGHTS, YDEGEE. Germline trimming cut 4 bases from V and 5 bases from J; bases unmatched to any gene: 8. The CDR3 consists of 14 residues.

The chain uses TRBV15 and TRBJ1-2; a weak D match, TRBD1 (5 bases). The V end was cut by 4 bases, the J end by 4 bases, with 16 bases between. CDR1 is LNHNV and CDR2 is YYDKDF in the germline V gene (reference sequence). CDR3 length: 15 residues. The DNA for the CDR3 is TGTGCCACCAGCACCGGGAGGGGAGCCCTCTATGGCTACACCTTC. Translating it yields CATSTGRGALYGYTF.

The rearrangement joins TRBV9 to TRBJ2-1, with 9 bases identical to TRBD1. Germline CDR1 is SGDLS and CDR2 is YYNGEE. This CDR3 is built from 14 residues. The ends lost 4 bases at V and 7 bases at J; junction bases unmatched: 6. Here the CDR3 DNA reads TGTGCCAGCAGCCCTAGGACAGGGGTGAATGAGCAGTTCTTC. This translates into CASSPRTGVNEQFF.

The DNA for the CDR3 is TGTGCCTGGGACAGGGCTGGTAGCAATCAGCCCCAGCATTTT. Translation gives CAWDRAGSNQPQHF. The chain links TRBV30 to TRBJ1-5; 7 bases match TRBD1. V gave up 5 bases and J gave up 0 bases; unmatched junction bases: 4. There are 14 residues in the CDR3. Germline V gives CDR1 GTSNPN, CDR2 SVGIG (reference sequence).

J is TRBJ2-1 and V is TRBV9; 16 nucleotides line up with TRBD2. Trimming took 4 bases from V and 10 from J; bases not matched to a gene: 8. The CDR3 totals 16 residues. Germline V gives CDR1 SGDLS, CDR2 YYNGEE. The CDR3 protein is CASSLGTSGGAREQFF. CDR3 bases: TGTGCCAGCAGCCTCGGGACTAGCGGGGGGGCCCGGGAGCAGTTCTTC.